This TCR beta chain is from a study of blood T cell repertoires in COVID-19. Across the whole study: Material from acute and convalescent COVID-19 was sourced from the United States, Italy and Spain.

TCRdb's table, derived via immunoSEQ multiplex PCR, lists solely in-frame clones and lacks some. Found here are approximately 140,000 clones, about 89% of them singletons; the top ten hold less than 20%. This CDR3 spans 16 amino acids. CDR1 is SQVTM and CDR2 is ANQGSEA in the germline V gene. With V trimmed by 4 bases and J by 1 base, 6 bases remained unmatched. The clonotype was recovered from a man aged 45-65 years with active or convalescent COVID-19. The chain combines TRBV29-1 with TRBJ2-4; 11 bases map to TRBD2. The sample was peripheral blood. CDR3 region: CSVVTASGGAKNIQYF. For the CDR3, the DNA is TGCAGCGTTGTGACGGCTAGCGGGGGGGCCAAAAACATTCAGTACTTC.